Below are 8 T cell receptor beta chains sequenced from a single sample in a study of CD8 T cells in ankylosing spondylitis. TCRdb re-analysed the 5' RACE reads in MiXCR, keeping a single row per CDR3 protein. Of 200,000 to 250,000 distinct CDR3 sequences in the sample, approximately 11% are singletons; the top ten hold 6% to 8.5%. The sequencing sample was made of blood, either unsorted or a sorted T cell fraction (not recorded which). These receptors came from a male donor with ankylosing spondylitis or in good health (not recorded which).

This clonotype has a count of ten or more. V usage is TRBV5-1 and J usage is TRBJ2-1; 8 positions match TRBD1. The germline CDR1 and CDR2 sequences are SGHRS and YFSETQ. This CDR3 has 14 residues. V shed 3 bases and J 8 bases; nucleotides not matched to a gene: 7. The DNA of the CDR3 is TGCGCCAGCAGCTCGGCAGGGGGCATAGATGAGCAGTTCTTC. This codes for CASSSAGGIDEQFF.

This clonotype was counted ten times or more. The CDR3 DNA is TGCGCCAGCAGCCCGACGGGGGGTGAGCAGTTCTTC. It codes for CASSPTGGEQFF. The rearrangement uses TRBV5-1 and TRBJ2-1; 7 nucleotides line up with TRBD2. Germline loops: CDR1 SGHRS, CDR2 YFSETQ. The length of the CDR3 is 12 residues. V gave up 4 bases and J gave up 9 bases; unmatched junction bases: 4.

This clonotype showed up many times. The chain joins TRBV12-3 or TRBV12-4 to TRBJ1-4; D is ambiguous. V dropped 6 bases and J dropped 8 bases, with 16 bases sitting between them. This CDR3 is 14 amino acids long. CDR3 sequence reads: CASRRHGGSEKLFF. The CDR3 DNA is TGTGCCAGCAGACGACATGGTGGCTCGGAAAAACTGTTTTTT.

This clonotype occurred many times. The rearrangement joins TRBV5-1 to TRBJ1-1, with 7 positions matching TRBD1. The ends lost 4 bases at V and 0 bases at J; junction bases unmatched: 6. Germline V gene lookup returns CDR1 SGHRS and CDR2 YFSETQ. The CDR3 sequence is 15 residues long. The CDR3 coding sequence is TGCGCCAGCAGCCTCAGACAGGGTATGAACACTGAAGCTTTCTTT. Encoded protein: CASSLRQGMNTEAFF. The full variable domain, with the rest looked up from reference TRBV5-1 and TRBJ1-1, is KAGVTQTPRYLIKTRGQQVTLSCSPISGHRSVSWYQQTPGQGLQFLFEYFSETQRNKGNFPGRFSGRQFSNSRSEMNVSTLELGDSALYLCASSLRQGMNTEAFFGQGTRLTVV.

This clonotype was recorded at least ten times. The genes are TRBV20-1 and TRBJ2-1; D possibly corresponds to TRBD1 (5 bases). The germline V and J ends were trimmed by 1 base and 9 bases, with 16 bases remaining between them. The germline V gene encodes CDR1 DFQATT and CDR2 SNEGSKA (reference sequence). The CDR3 length is 14 residues. CDR3 amino acids: CSARVVQGLGEQFF. The CDR3 DNA is TGCAGTGCTAGAGTTGTCCAGGGTTTAGGTGAGCAGTTCTTC.

This clonotype was counted many times. V gene TRBV20-1 combines with J gene TRBJ2-3; 12 bases map to TRBD2. The CDR3 spans 15 residues. In germline, CDR1 is DFQATT, CDR2 SNEGSKA (reference sequence). V lost 5 bases to trimming and J lost 0 bases; unmatched junction nucleotides: 3. CDR3 region: CSAPSGGASTDTQYF. CDR3 in DNA: TGCAGTGCTCCTAGCGGGGGGGCTAGCACAGATACGCAGTATTTT.

This clonotype was detected only a few times. The V and J genes are TRBV5-1 and TRBJ1-5; 10 nucleotides match TRBD1. The CDR3 spans 15 residues. J lost 5 bases, V lost 0 bases, and 2 bases had no gene match. Germline loops: CDR1 SGHRS, CDR2 YFSETQ. The CDR3 region has the DNA TGCGCCAGCAGCTTGGGCGGGACAGGGGATCAGCCCCAGCATTTT. Translated: CASSLGGTGDQPQHF.

This clonotype was detected only a few times. The chain recombines TRBV11-2 with TRBJ1-2; 7 nucleotides line up with TRBD1. The junction had 11 bases not matched to a gene; V was cut back by 4 bases and J by 6 bases. The CDR3 is 15 residues long. The V gene's germline CDR1 is SGHAT and CDR2 FQNNGV. The CDR3 is CASSSVEGASDGYTF. CDR3 coding DNA: TGTGCCAGCAGCTCGGTTGAGGGGGCGAGTGATGGCTACACCTTC.